This T cell receptor beta chain was profiled in a study of blood T cell repertoires in COVID-19. Across the study: Sites across the United States, Italy and Spain contributed samples from acute and convalescent COVID-19.

As handled by the study authors: Estimation of nucleated cell counts was performed using reference gene primer amplification. TCRdb keeps only in-frame clones here, not all; method: immunoSEQ multiplex PCR. For V, J and clone size, that table is used; D and trimming come from the DNA. The sample contains about 260,000 clones, roughly four fifths of which appear only once. The CDR3 length is 12 residues. The germline gives CDR1 MNHEY, CDR2 SVGAGI. The V end lost 7 bases, the J end lost 7 bases, and 11 bases lay between the germline ends. Sequencing was performed on PBMCs or T cells enriched from blood (not recorded which). This chain uses TRBV6-5 with TRBJ1-5; D not resolved. The TCR was taken from a man between 25 and 39 years old with acute COVID-19. The CDR3 loop is CASTFSGQPQHF. In nucleotides, the CDR3 is TGTGCCAGCACGTTTTCGGGACAGCCCCAGCATTTT.